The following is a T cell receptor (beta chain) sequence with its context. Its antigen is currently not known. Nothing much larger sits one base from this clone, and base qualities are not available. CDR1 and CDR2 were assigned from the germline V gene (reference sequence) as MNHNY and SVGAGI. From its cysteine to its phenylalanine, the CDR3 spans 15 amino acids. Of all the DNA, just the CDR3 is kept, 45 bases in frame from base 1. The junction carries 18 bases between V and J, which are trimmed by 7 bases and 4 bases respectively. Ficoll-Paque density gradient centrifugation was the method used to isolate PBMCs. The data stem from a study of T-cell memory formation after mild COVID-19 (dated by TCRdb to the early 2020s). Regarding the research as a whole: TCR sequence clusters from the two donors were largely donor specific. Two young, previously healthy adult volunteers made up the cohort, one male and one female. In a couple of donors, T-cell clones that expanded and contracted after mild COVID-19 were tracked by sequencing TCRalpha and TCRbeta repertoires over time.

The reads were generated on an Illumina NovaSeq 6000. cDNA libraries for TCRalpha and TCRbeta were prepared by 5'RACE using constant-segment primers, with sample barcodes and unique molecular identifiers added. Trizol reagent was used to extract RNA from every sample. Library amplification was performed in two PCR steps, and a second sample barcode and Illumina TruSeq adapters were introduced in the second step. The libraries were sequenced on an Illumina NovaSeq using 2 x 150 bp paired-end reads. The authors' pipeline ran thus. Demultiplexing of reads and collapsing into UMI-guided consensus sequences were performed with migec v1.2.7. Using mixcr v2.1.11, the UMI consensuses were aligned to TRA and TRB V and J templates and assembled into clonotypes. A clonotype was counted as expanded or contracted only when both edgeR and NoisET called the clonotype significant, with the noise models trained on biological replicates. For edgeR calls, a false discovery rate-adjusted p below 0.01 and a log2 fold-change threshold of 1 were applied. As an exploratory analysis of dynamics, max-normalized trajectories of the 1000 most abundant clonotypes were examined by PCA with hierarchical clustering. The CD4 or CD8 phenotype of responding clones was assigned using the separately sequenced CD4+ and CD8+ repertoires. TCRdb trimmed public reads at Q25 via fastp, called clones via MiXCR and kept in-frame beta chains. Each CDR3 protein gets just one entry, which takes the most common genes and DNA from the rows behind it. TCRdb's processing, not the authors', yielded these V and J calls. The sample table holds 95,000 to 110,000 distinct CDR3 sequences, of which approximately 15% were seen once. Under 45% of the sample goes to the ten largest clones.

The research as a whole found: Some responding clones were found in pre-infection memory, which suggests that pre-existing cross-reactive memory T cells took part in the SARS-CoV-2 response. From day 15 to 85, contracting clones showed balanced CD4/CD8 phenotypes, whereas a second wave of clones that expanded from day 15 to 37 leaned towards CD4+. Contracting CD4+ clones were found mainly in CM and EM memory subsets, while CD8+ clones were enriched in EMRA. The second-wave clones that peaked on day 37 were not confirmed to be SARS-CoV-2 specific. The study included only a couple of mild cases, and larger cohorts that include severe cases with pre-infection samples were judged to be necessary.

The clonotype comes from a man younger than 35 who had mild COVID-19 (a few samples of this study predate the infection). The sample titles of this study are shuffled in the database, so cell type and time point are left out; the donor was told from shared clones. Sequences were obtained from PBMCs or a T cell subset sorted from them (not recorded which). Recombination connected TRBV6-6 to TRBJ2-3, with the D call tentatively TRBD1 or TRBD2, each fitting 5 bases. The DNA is TGTGCCAGCAACCCATCCACTCGAGGGGCAGATACGCAGTATTTT. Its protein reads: CASNPSTRGADTQYF.